These T cell receptor beta chains were read from a single sample in a study of cytomegalovirus exposure and HLA in healthy donors. The table came from immunoSEQ multiplex PCR; TCRdb's copy has only in-frame clones and leaves some out. The listing contains fewer than 110,000 clones. Material for sequencing was PBMCs. The source is a man aged 35-49 years in good health and CMV-seronegative. CDR3s include the opening cysteine and the closing phenylalanine or tryptophan. Each record gives: D gene, J gene, V gene, CDR3 protein, CDR3 DNA. D genes are given only for firm matches.

D gene: TRBD2; J gene: TRBJ2-3; V gene: TRBV27; CDR3 protein: CASSLTHTSGSTDTQYF; CDR3 DNA: TGTGCCAGCAGTCTCACCCACACTAGCGGCAGCACAGATACGCAGTATTTT
D gene: .; J gene: TRBJ2-1; V gene: TRBV9; CDR3 protein: CASSVAGDSYNEQFF; CDR3 DNA: TGTGCCAGCAGCGTAGCGGGAGACTCCTACAATGAGCAGTTCTTC
D gene: .; J gene: TRBJ2-3; V gene: TRBV6-1; CDR3 protein: CASSERSGRTDTQYF; CDR3 DNA: TGTGCCAGCAGTGAACGTAGCGGACGCACAGATACGCAGTATTTT
D gene: TRBD1; J gene: TRBJ1-2; V gene: TRBV10-3; CDR3 protein: CAISESDRTNGYTF; CDR3 DNA: TGTGCCATCAGTGAGTCGGACAGGACGAATGGCTACACCTTC
D gene: TRBD1; J gene: TRBJ1-5; V gene: TRBV7-9; CDR3 protein: CASSPDLGGANQPQHF; CDR3 DNA: TGCGCCAGCAGCCCAGACCTAGGGGGCGCGAATCAGCCCCAGCATTTT
D gene: TRBD2; J gene: TRBJ2-2; V gene: TRBV25-1; CDR3 protein: CASKGLAGGIGELFF; CDR3 DNA: TGTGCCAGCAAAGGACTAGCGGGAGGGATCGGGGAGCTGTTTTTT
D gene: .; J gene: TRBJ1-2; V gene: TRBV5-4; CDR3 protein: CASSLVSGNGYTF; CDR3 DNA: TGTGCCAGCAGCTTGGTCTCCGGGAATGGCTACACCTTC
D gene: .; J gene: TRBJ2-7; V gene: TRBV5-1; CDR3 protein: CASSLGTDTFYEQYF; CDR3 DNA: TGCGCCAGCAGCTTGGGGACAGATACCTTCTACGAGCAGTACTTC
D gene: .; J gene: TRBJ2-1; V gene: TRBV19; CDR3 protein: CASNTLAVLDNEQFF; CDR3 DNA: TGTGCCAGTAATACTTTAGCCGTACTGGACAATGAGCAGTTCTTC
D gene: .; J gene: TRBJ1-6; V gene: TRBV2; CDR3 protein: CASSQGHSGSPLHF; CDR3 DNA: TGTGCCAGCAGCCAGGGACATTCAGGTTCACCCCTCCACTTT
D gene: TRBD1; J gene: TRBJ1-2; V gene: TRBV27; CDR3 protein: CASSPSGQANYGYTF; CDR3 DNA: TGTGCCAGCAGTCCGTCGGGACAGGCGAACTATGGCTACACCTTC
D gene: .; J gene: TRBJ2-2; V gene: TRBV7-7; CDR3 protein: CASSLQGSDRELFF; CDR3 DNA: TGTGCCAGCAGCTTGCAGGGTTCGGACCGGGAGCTGTTTTTT
D gene: .; J gene: TRBJ1-1; V gene: TRBV7-9; CDR3 protein: CASSLEVREGDEAFF; CDR3 DNA: TGTGCCAGCAGCTTAGAGGTCAGGGAGGGGGATGAAGCTTTCTTT
D gene: .; J gene: TRBJ1-5; V gene: TRBV6-1; CDR3 protein: CASYTGRASNQPQHF; CDR3 DNA: TGTGCCAGCTACACTGGCAGGGCTAGCAATCAGCCCCAGCATTTT
D gene: TRBD1; J gene: TRBJ1-1; V gene: TRBV7-2; CDR3 protein: CASSEGANTEAFF; CDR3 DNA: TGTGCCAGCAGCGAGGGGGCTAACACTGAAGCTTTCTTT
D gene: TRBD2; J gene: TRBJ2-1; V gene: TRBV4-3; CDR3 protein: CASSPLAGGSLSYNEQFF; CDR3 DNA: TGCGCCAGCAGCCCACTAGCGGGGGGGAGTTTATCCTACAATGAGCAGTTCTTC
D gene: .; J gene: TRBJ1-1; V gene: TRBV5-5; CDR3 protein: CASSLTPDTEAFF; CDR3 DNA: TGTGCCAGCAGTTTAACCCCGGACACTGAAGCTTTCTTT
D gene: TRBD2; J gene: TRBJ2-3; V gene: TRBV11-2; CDR3 protein: CASSHFPGTSFDTQYF; CDR3 DNA: TGTGCCAGCAGCCATTTCCCCGGGACTAGCTTCGATACGCAGTATTTT
D gene: TRBD1; J gene: TRBJ1-1; V gene: TRBV5-1; CDR3 protein: CASSFTGETEAFF; CDR3 DNA: TGCGCCAGCAGCTTTACAGGGGAGACTGAAGCTTTCTTT
D gene: .; J gene: TRBJ1-1; V gene: TRBV4-1; CDR3 protein: CASSQVVRQAGTEAFF; CDR3 DNA: TGCGCCAGCAGCCAAGTAGTCCGACAGGCGGGCACTGAAGCTTTCTTT
D gene: .; J gene: TRBJ2-5; V gene: TRBV5-4; CDR3 protein: CASSLVFEETQYF; CDR3 DNA: TGTGCCAGCAGCTTGGTATTCGAAGAGACCCAGTACTTC
D gene: .; J gene: TRBJ1-6; V gene: TRBV5-4; CDR3 protein: CASSTWTRVNSPLHF; CDR3 DNA: TGTGCCAGCAGCACCTGGACGAGGGTTAATTCACCCCTCCACTTT
D gene: TRBD2; J gene: TRBJ2-5; V gene: TRBV10-3; CDR3 protein: CAISDVVAGRQETQYF; CDR3 DNA: TGTGCCATCAGTGATGTCGTAGCGGGCCGGCAAGAGACCCAGTACTTC
D gene: TRBD2; J gene: TRBJ2-3; V gene: TRBV14; CDR3 protein: CASSSASGGTDTQYF; CDR3 DNA: TGTGCCAGCAGTAGTGCTAGCGGGGGGACGGATACGCAGTATTTT
D gene: TRBD2; J gene: TRBJ2-1; V gene: TRBV9; CDR3 protein: CASSVGPSPGGSVSGEQFF; CDR3 DNA: TGTGCCAGCAGCGTAGGCCCCTCACCTGGCGGGAGTGTTTCGGGGGAGCAGTTCTTC
D gene: TRBD1; J gene: TRBJ2-6; V gene: TRBV29-1; CDR3 protein: CSVEETGQDNSGANVLTF; CDR3 DNA: TGCAGCGTCGAAGAGACGGGACAGGACAACTCTGGGGCCAACGTCCTGACTTTC
D gene: TRBD1; J gene: TRBJ1-4; V gene: TRBV6-6; CDR3 protein: CASRQLTGGRGEKLFF; CDR3 DNA: TGTGCCAGCAGGCAACTTACAGGGGGTCGAGGGGAAAAACTGTTTTTT